The 17 T cell receptor beta chains in this list originate from one sample, sequenced in a study of blood T cell repertoires in COVID-19. Repertoires were generated with immunoSEQ multiplex PCR, while TCRdb's copy carries only in-frame clones and drops some. The sample includes some 14,000 clones, approximately 85% of them seen just once. Sequencing used peripheral blood. Receptors originate from a man aged 80 or over with active or convalescent COVID-19.

V is TRBV5-1 and J is TRBJ2-5, with 9 nucleotides matching TRBD2. This CDR3 contains 16 residues. The V gene end was trimmed by 4 bases and the J gene end by 0 bases; junction bases not matched to a gene: 7. Germline values: CDR1 SGHRS, CDR2 YFSETQ. The CDR3 protein is CASSPGTSLYQETQYF. In DNA, the CDR3 is TGCGCCAGCAGCCCTGGGACTAGCCTGTACCAAGAGACCCAGTACTTC. The full variable domain, in which reference TRBV5-1 and TRBJ2-5 provide the parts outside the CDR3, is KAGVTQTPRYLIKTRGQQVTLSCSPISGHRSVSWYQQTPGQGLQFLFEYFSETQRNKGNFPGRFSGRQFSNSRSEMNVSTLELGDSALYLCASSPGTSLYQETQYFGPGTRLLVL.

The chain has TRBV11-1 and TRBJ2-4; TRBD2 aligns across 7 bases. The trim removed 0 bases at V and 6 bases at J, leaving 5 bases unmatched. This CDR3 has 15 residues. Per the germline V gene, CDR1 is SGHAT and CDR2 is FQDESV (reference sequence). For the CDR3, the DNA is TGTGCCAGCAGCTTAGCGACTGGGGAGGGAAACATTCAGTACTTC. Encoded protein: CASSLATGEGNIQYF. The full variable domain, in which reference TRBV11-1 and TRBJ2-4 provide the parts outside the CDR3, is EAEVAQSPRYKITEKSQAVAFWCDPISGHATLYWYRQILGQGPELLVQFQDESVVDDSQLPKDRFSAERLKGVDSTLKIQPAELGDSAMYLCASSLATGEGNIQYFGAGTRLSVL.

The chain is built from TRBV7-2 and TRBJ2-1; 9 nucleotides line up with TRBD1. This CDR3 is 15 amino acids long. CDR1 is SGHTA and CDR2 is FQGNSA in the germline V gene. With V trimmed by 5 bases and J by 3 bases, 5 bases remained unmatched. The CDR3 DNA sequence: TGTGCCAGCAGCCCCGGGACAGGGCGCTACAATGAGCAGTTCTTC. This gives the protein CASSPGTGRYNEQFF.

The V and J genes are TRBV6-5 and TRBJ1-2; D is perhaps TRBD1 (6 bases). Germline V gene lookup returns CDR1 MNHEY and CDR2 SVGAGI. V was pared by 10 bases and J by 7 bases, with 16 bases between. The CDR3 loop spans 12 amino acids. CDR3 bases: TGTGCCACCAACAGGGAAAGGGCTGGCTACACCTTC. Residues: CATNRERAGYTF.

The rearrangement links TRBV19 to TRBJ2-7; 7 bases align to TRBD2. Germline CDR1 reads LNHDA; CDR2 reads SQIVND (reference sequence). CDR3 length equals 15 residues. V was pared by 3 bases and J by 6 bases, with 11 bases of the junction left unmatched. The CDR3 coding sequence is TGTGCCAGTAGTATTGAGGATGCGGGGGAAGGCGAGCAGTACTTC. This encodes CASSIEDAGEGEQYF.

In its sample, this clone was seen once. The chain links TRBV30 to TRBJ1-3; D perhaps matches TRBD1 (6 bases). This CDR3 is 15 amino acids long. In germline, CDR1 is GTSNPN, CDR2 SVGIG (reference sequence). Trimming pared 4 bases from V and 8 bases from J, leaving 21 bases between. Here the CDR3 reads CAWNLQGNFGDTIYF. In nucleotides, the CDR3 is TGTGCCTGGAATCTACAGGGAAATTTTGGGGACACCATATATTTT.

The rearrangement links TRBV19 to TRBJ2-2; no clear D gene. CDR3 length equals 13 residues. Trimming removed 5 bases from V and 4 bases from J, with 8 bases in between. Germline lookup yields CDR1 LNHDA and CDR2 SQIVND (reference sequence). The CDR3: CASSPRSTGELFF. In DNA form, the CDR3 reads TGTGCCAGTAGTCCCCGCAGCACCGGGGAGCTGTTTTTT. The complete variable domain, with remaining parts taken from reference TRBV19 and TRBJ2-2, reads DGGITQSPKYLFRKEGQNVTLSCEQNLNHDAMYWYRQDPGQGLRLIYYSQIVNDFQKGDIAEGYSVSREKKESFPLTVTSAQKNPTAFYLCASSPRSTGELFFGEGSRLTVL.

The CDR3 is CASSRTPNEKLFF. CDR3 sequence (DNA): TGTGCCAGTAGTAGGACTCCTAATGAAAAACTGTTTTTT. The chain joins TRBV19 to TRBJ1-4; D unresolved. The V end lost 4 bases, the J end lost 3 bases, and 6 bases lay between the germline ends. The CDR3 runs 13 residues. The germline V gene has CDR1 LNHDA and CDR2 SQIVND (reference sequence).

This clone was picked up a small number of times. V is TRBV11-3 and J is TRBJ2-7; perhaps TRBD1 as D (5 bases). The CDR3 covers 13 residues. V was cut by 1 base and J by 5 bases, with 9 bases left in between. CDR1 is SGHNT, CDR2 YENEEA, per germline. The CDR3 protein is CASSLGIQDEQYF. CDR3 coding DNA: TGTGCCAGCAGCTTAGGCATACAGGACGAGCAGTACTTC.

The J gene is TRBJ1-1, the V gene TRBV28; D gene unclear. The CDR3 is made up of 14 amino acids. Germline lookup yields CDR1 MDHEN and CDR2 SYDVKM. V dropped 3 bases and J dropped 5 bases, with 13 bases sitting between them. The CDR3 here is CASSLREVGTEAFF. CDR3 coding DNA: TGTGCCAGCAGTTTGAGGGAGGTTGGGACTGAAGCTTTCTTT. The complete variable domain, with remaining parts taken from reference TRBV28 and TRBJ1-1, reads DVKVTQSSRYLVKRTGEKVFLECVQDMDHENMFWYRQDPGLGLRLIYFSYDVKMKEKGDIPEGYSVSREKKERFSLILESASTNQTSMYLCASSLREVGTEAFFGQGTRLTVV.

The chain joins TRBV5-1 to TRBJ2-2, with D maybe TRBD2 (5 bases). Germline lookup yields CDR1 SGHRS and CDR2 YFSETQ. The CDR3 is made up of 16 amino acids. V lost 4 bases and J 1 base, leaving 14 bases between the germline ends. The CDR3 loop reads CASSTVWTGNTGELFF. CDR3 coding DNA: TGCGCCAGCAGCACGGTATGGACTGGGAACACCGGGGAGCTGTTTTTT.

Here the CDR3 DNA reads TGTGCAATGGGGACGGAGGACAGGCTCTATGGCTACACCTTC. Protein sequence: CAMGTEDRLYGYTF. This chain links TRBV12-5 with TRBJ1-2; 7 bases agree with TRBD1. Germline assignment: CDR1 LGHNT and CDR2 FRNRAP. This CDR3 has 14 amino acids. Using reference TRBV12-5 and TRBJ1-2 for the parts outside the CDR3, the full variable domain is DARVTQTPRHKVTEMGQEVTMRCQPILGHNTVFWYRQTMMQGLELLAYFRNRAPLDDSGMPKDRFSAEMPDATLATLKIQPSEPRDSAVYFCAMGTEDRLYGYTFGSGTRLTVV.

Concerning this clone itself: Other DNA sequences within the sample encode an identical CDR3. This chain links TRBV5-1 with TRBJ2-7, with D possibly TRBD2 on 5 matching bases. V was trimmed by 4 bases and J by 1 base, leaving 12 bases between them. Germline CDR1 SGHRS, CDR2 YFSETQ. The CDR3 extends over 14 amino acids. CDR3 sequence reads: CASSLAAGSYEQYF. Here the CDR3 DNA reads TGCGCCAGCAGCCTCGCCGCGGGTTCCTACGAGCAGTACTTC.

This chain connects TRBV10-2 to TRBJ2-1, with 11 bases lining up with TRBD2. The J segment lost 11 bases and the V segment lost 3 bases, leaving 6 bases of the junction unmatched. The CDR3 totals 14 residues. CDR1 WSHSY and CDR2 SAAADI come from the germline V gene. CDR3 coding DNA: TGCGCCAGCAGTGAAGGGAGACTAGCGGGGAAGCAGTTCTTC. Residues: CASSEGRLAGKQFF.

The chain carries TRBV5-1 and TRBJ1-1; 8 nucleotides align to TRBD1. The CDR3 totals 15 residues. After removal of 8 bases from V and 3 bases from J, the junction contained 12 bases not matched to a gene. Per germline, CDR1 SGHRS and CDR2 YFSETQ. In DNA, the CDR3 is TGCGCCAGTCAGGGGACAGGACCTCATCACACTGAAGCTTTCTTT. This translates into CASQGTGPHHTEAFF.

Only a few counts were recorded for this clone. This chain joins TRBV28 and TRBJ1-1, with D perhaps matching TRBD1 (6 bases). The CDR3 runs 14 residues. With 1 base removed from V and 6 bases from J, the gap between germline ends came to 12 bases. CDR1 MDHEN and CDR2 SYDVKM come from the germline V gene. CDR3 sequence reads: CASSLLGRGAEAFF. The CDR3 bases are TGTGCCAGCAGTTTATTGGGCAGGGGCGCTGAAGCTTTCTTT.

This chain uses TRBV4-1 with TRBJ2-5; 9 bases are a match to TRBD2. V was pared by 1 base and J by 5 bases, with 5 bases of the junction left unmatched. CDR3 length: 15 residues. Germline values: CDR1 MGHRA, CDR2 YSYEKL. This chain's CDR3 is CASSQARGGGETQYF. The CDR3 nucleotides read TGCGCCAGCAGCCAAGCGCGGGGGGGCGGGGAGACCCAGTACTTC.